A single sample gave rise to the 28 T cell receptor beta chains below, sequenced in a study of T cells in Graves' hyperthyroidism and ophthalmopathy. The CDR3 regions of TCR beta were amplified from RNA transcripts. HTBI primers were the set used in a first-round RT-PCR of the TCR CDR3. One entry per CDR3 protein results from TCRdb running MiXCR on the multiplex PCR reads. The table includes hundreds of thousands of distinct CDR3 sequences, about 14% detected once. The specimen was blood. The source is a woman between 35 and 50 years old with Graves' hyperthyroidism.

This clonotype came up many times. This rearrangement joins TRBV6-5 to TRBJ1-5; TRBD1 matches at 10 bases. The CDR3 totals 16 residues. Germline V gene data show CDR1 as MNHEY and CDR2 as SVGAGI. After removal of 2 bases from V and 4 bases from J, the junction contained 5 bases not matched to a gene. CDR3 sequence: CASSYGRDRGNQPQHF. CDR3 sequence (DNA): TGTGCCAGCAGTTACGGCAGGGACAGGGGTAATCAGCCCCAGCATTTT.

This clonotype appeared a few times. The DNA for the CDR3 is TGCGCCAGCAGCTTGCTAGCGGGAGGTATTTACAATGAGCAGTTCTTC. Amino acids: CASSLLAGGIYNEQFF. This rearrangement joins TRBV5-1 to TRBJ2-1; TRBD2 matches at 11 bases. The CDR3 spans 16 residues. Trimming at V came to 1 base and at J to 4 bases, leaving 4 bases not matched to a gene. Germline CDR1 SGHRS, CDR2 YFSETQ.

In this sample, this clonotype turned up a few times. J is TRBJ1-2 and V is TRBV4-1, with no clear D. Germline CDR1 reads MGHRA; CDR2 reads YSYEKL. This CDR3 spans 13 amino acids. V lost 0 bases, J lost 7 bases, and 9 bases lay in between. The CDR3 sequence: CASSQDPWSGYTF. The CDR3 coding sequence is TGCGCCAGCAGCCAAGACCCCTGGTCTGGCTACACCTTC.

This clonotype was counted at least ten times. The rearrangement joins TRBV6-1 to TRBJ1-2; D might be TRBD1 (5 bases). Germline V gene sequence: CDR1 MNHNS, CDR2 SASEGT. CDR3 length: 15 amino acids. Deletions cut 5 bases from V and 0 bases from J, with 13 bases between. The CDR3 region is CASSQGAPTNYGYTF. In DNA, the CDR3 is TGTGCCAGCAGTCAAGGGGCCCCGACTAACTATGGCTACACCTTC.

Notes on this clonotype: The junction and the germline gene differ at one end; a read error may be behind it. This chain joins TRBV6-9 and TRBJ2-3; 12 positions match TRBD2. CDR3 length: 18 amino acids. CDR1 is MNHGY and CDR2 is SVAAGI in the germline V gene. The CDR3 DNA reads TGTGTCAGCAGTTACCGAAACCCCGCGACTAGCGGGAGTAATACGCAGTATTTT. Translation: CVSSYRNPATSGSNTQYF.

The chain combines TRBV6-1 with TRBJ1-2, with D hard to call. Germline V CDR1 and CDR2: MNHNS, SASEGT. This CDR3 region has 16 residues. The germline V and J ends were trimmed by 6 bases and 0 bases, with 17 bases remaining between them. CDR3 sequence: CASSDGGRGSNYGYTF. CDR3 sequence (DNA): TGTGCCAGCAGCGACGGCGGGCGGGGATCTAACTATGGCTACACCTTC.

The V and J genes are TRBV7-9 and TRBJ2-7; either TRBD1 or TRBD2 may supply D (5 bases each). The CDR3 length is 15 residues. Trimming removed 5 bases from V and 2 bases from J, with 16 bases in between. In germline, CDR1 is SEHNR, CDR2 FQNEAQ (reference sequence). CDR3 amino acids: CASSKGTQPPYEQYF. The CDR3 DNA is TGTGCCAGCAGCAAAGGGACCCAACCCCCCTACGAGCAGTACTTC.

This clonotype was detected many times. CDR3 sequence (DNA): TGTGCCAGCAGTTCGGAAAAGGGGGGTAGCGGGAGGCGGTACGAGCAGTACTTC. Its protein is CASSSEKGGSGRRYEQYF. This chain links TRBV28 with TRBJ2-7, with TRBD2 identical over 10 bases. Unmatched junction bases numbered 16, after V lost 4 bases and J lost 4 bases. Looked up from germline, CDR1 is MDHEN and CDR2 is SYDVKM. CDR3 length equals 18 residues.

At least ten counts were recorded for this clonotype. This chain joins TRBV5-1 and TRBJ2-6, with a possible D match to TRBD1 (5 bases). Germline V gene sequence: CDR1 SGHRS, CDR2 YFSETQ. CDR3 length equals 17 residues. Trimming took off 0 bases at V and 0 bases at J, with 10 bases between the two ends. The DNA of the CDR3 is TGCGCCAGCAGCTTGGGGGGCCCGGGCTCTGGGGCCAACGTCCTGACTTTC. It specifies CASSLGGPGSGANVLTF.

The J gene is TRBJ1-4, the V gene TRBV20-1, with D perhaps matching TRBD1 (5 bases). There are 12 residues in the CDR3. The V gene's germline CDR1 is DFQATT and CDR2 SNEGSKA (reference sequence). V lost 2 bases and J lost 5, with 6 bases in between. CDR3 protein: CSARRQNEKLFF. CDR3 in DNA: TGCAGTGCTAGAAGACAGAATGAAAAACTGTTTTTT.

This clonotype occurred many times. The chain uses TRBV20-1 and TRBJ1-1; D is perhaps TRBD1 (6 bases). The germline CDR1 and CDR2 sequences are DFQATT and SNEGSKA (reference sequence). This CDR3 region has 18 residues. V lost 0 bases and J 0 bases, leaving 20 bases between the germline ends. The CDR3 spells CSARDAGARTRMNTEAFF. DNA for the CDR3: TGCAGTGCTAGAGACGCAGGGGCCCGGACGCGCATGAACACTGAAGCTTTCTTT.

This clonotype was counted many times. The genes are TRBV20-1 and TRBJ2-1; 9 bases fit TRBD2. The CDR3 is made up of 15 amino acids. Germline V gene data show CDR1 as DFQATT and CDR2 as SNEGSKA (reference sequence). The CDR3 loop is CSAFSGSGIADEQFF. Here the CDR3 DNA reads TGCAGCGCTTTTAGCGGGAGTGGCATCGCCGATGAGCAGTTCTTC.

This clonotype was seen ten or more times. V usage is TRBV29-1 and J usage is TRBJ2-7, with D unclear. CDR3 length: 13 residues. Germline assignment: CDR1 SQVTM and CDR2 ANQGSEA. Trimming took 8 bases from V and 2 from J, leaving 16 bases between them. DNA for the CDR3: TGCAGCTTTGGTACAGAAGGCACCTACGAGCAGTACTTC. It specifies CSFGTEGTYEQYF.

This clonotype was seen at least ten times. J is TRBJ2-7 and V is TRBV27, with D perhaps matching TRBD2 (6 bases). Per germline, CDR1 MNHEY and CDR2 SMNVEV (reference sequence). V was shortened by 3 bases and J by 6 bases, with 12 bases between the two germline ends. The CDR3 runs to 13 residues. The CDR3 loop is CASSLTGAAEQYF. The CDR3 nucleotides read TGTGCCAGCAGTTTGACGGGAGCGGCCGAGCAGTACTTC.

The table lists this clonotype with many counts. This chain joins TRBV2 and TRBJ1-1, with D tentatively TRBD1 (5 bases). V gave up 6 bases and J gave up 4 bases, with 12 bases separating them. The CDR3 contains 13 residues. CDR1 is SNHLY and CDR2 is FYNNEI in the germline V gene. Here the CDR3 DNA reads TGTGCCAGCAGCCGGGACGGATCCACTGAAGCTTTCTTT. Protein: CASSRDGSTEAFF.

The sample holds a few counts of this clonotype. The chain combines TRBV30 with TRBJ2-5; D unresolved. CDR3 length: 15 residues. Trimming left V 0 bases short and J 0 bases short, with 11 bases between. CDR1 is GTSNPN, CDR2 SVGIG, per germline (reference sequence). This CDR3 reads CAWSVKGWYQETQYF. The CDR3, as DNA: TGTGCCTGGAGTGTAAAAGGATGGTACCAAGAGACCCAGTACTTC.

This clonotype was counted at least ten times. V and J are TRBV11-3 and TRBJ2-1, with D possibly TRBD2 on 5 matching bases. Germline V gene lookup returns CDR1 SGHNT and CDR2 YENEEA. V gave up 6 bases and J gave up 4 bases, with 13 bases separating them. CDR3 length: 14 amino acids. The CDR3 spells CASRRRGSYNEQFF. The DNA of the CDR3 is TGTGCCAGCAGACGCCGTGGGAGTTACAATGAGCAGTTCTTC.

This clonotype was seen ten or more times. The chain has TRBV7-2 and TRBJ1-5, with 10 bases that match TRBD1. CDR1 and CDR2 from the germline V gene are SGHTA and FQGNSA. Trimming removed 0 bases from V and 6 bases from J; junction bases left unmatched: 2. The CDR3 loop spans 15 amino acids. CDR3 sequence (DNA): TGTGCCAGCAGCTTAGCGGGACAGGGGACTCAGCCCCAGCATTTT. Translation: CASSLAGQGTQPQHF.

V gene TRBV5-6 combines with J gene TRBJ2-5; D unresolved. In germline, CDR1 is SGHDT, CDR2 YYEEEE. V lost 4 bases, J lost 1 base, and 8 bases lay in between. The CDR3 spans 13 residues. The CDR3 is CASSVTVQETQYF. The CDR3 DNA sequence: TGTGCCAGCAGCGTGACGGTCCAAGAGACCCAGTACTTC.

V and J are TRBV6-5 and TRBJ2-4; the match to TRBD1 covers 10 bases. V shed 4 bases, J shed 9 bases, and the junction held 9 bases outside the gene matches. From germline, CDR1 is MNHEY and CDR2 SVGAGI. The CDR3 covers 15 residues. CDR3 bases: TGTGCCAGCAGTTCCTGGACAGGGGGAAGTGGCATTCAGTACTTC. The encoded protein is CASSSWTGGSGIQYF.

V and J are TRBV28 and TRBJ1-2; the D is unclear. The germline gives CDR1 MDHEN, CDR2 SYDVKM. Trimming removed 6 bases at V and 4 bases at J, with 9 bases between. This CDR3 spans 12 amino acids. The CDR3 nucleotides are TGTGCCAGCAGCCTGCGGGCCTATGGCTACACCTTC. Translated: CASSLRAYGYTF.

This clonotype was detected many times. The chain is built from TRBV12-3 or TRBV12-4 and TRBJ1-2; maybe TRBD1 (6 bases). Trimming took off 6 bases at V and 8 bases at J, with 16 bases between the two ends. The CDR3 is 13 amino acids. The DNA for the CDR3 is TGTGCCAGCAGAAGCGGACAGCTCCCCGGCTACACCTTC. Translated: CASRSGQLPGYTF.

This clonotype was counted at least ten times. The V gene is TRBV9, the J gene TRBJ2-1; no clear D. The CDR3 has 15 residues. V lost 0 bases, J lost 3 bases, and 10 bases lay in between. Germline CDR1 SGDLS, CDR2 YYNGEE. The CDR3 reads CASSVEGIDYNEQFF. CDR3 nucleotide sequence: TGTGCCAGCAGCGTAGAAGGGATAGACTACAATGAGCAGTTCTTC.

V and J are TRBV19 and TRBJ2-6; perhaps D is TRBD1 or TRBD2 (5 bases each). CDR3 length equals 16 residues. Trimming left V 3 bases short and J 0 bases short, with 9 bases between. CDR1 is LNHDA, CDR2 SQIVND, per germline (reference sequence). The DNA of the CDR3 is TGTGCCAGTAGTATGGGACCTAACTCTGGGGCCAACGTCCTGACTTTC. This encodes CASSMGPNSGANVLTF.

This clonotype was seen a handful of times. A junction end diverges from the germline sequence, so it may reflect a read error. The genes are TRBV7-7 and TRBJ2-5; D ambiguous. Germline CDR1 and CDR2: SSHAT and FNYEAQ (reference sequence). The CDR3 loop spans 14 amino acids. CDR3 DNA: TGTGCTAGCAGCATGCAAGGCAGACAAGAGACCCAGTACTTC. It translates to CASSMQGRQETQYF.

J is TRBJ2-2 and V is TRBV5-1, with unresolved D. CDR3 size: 15 residues. In germline, CDR1 is SGHRS, CDR2 YFSETQ. The ends were cut back, 0 bases at V and 3 bases at J, with 9 bases in the middle. CDR3: CASSLGRSDTGELFF. CDR3 bases: TGCGCCAGCAGCTTGGGTAGGAGCGACACCGGGGAGCTGTTTTTT.

This clonotype has a handful of counts. This chain uses TRBV6-1 with TRBJ1-4; no definite D call. Germline V gene data show CDR1 as MNHNS and CDR2 as SASEGT. V was clipped by 4 bases and J by 0 bases, with 9 bases between them. CDR3 length equals 15 residues. CDR3 sequence reads: CASSVLDATNEKLFF. In nucleotides, the CDR3 is TGTGCCAGCAGTGTTTTGGATGCAACTAATGAAAAACTGTTTTTT.

This clonotype was seen repeatedly, ten times or more. The V gene is TRBV4-1, the J gene TRBJ2-3; 8 bases agree with TRBD1. Germline loops: CDR1 MGHRA, CDR2 YSYEKL. Trimming at V came to 3 bases and at J to 6 bases, leaving 14 bases not matched to a gene. The CDR3 contains 17 residues. DNA of the CDR3: TGCGCCAGCAGCCAGGCTAGACAGGGGAGGAGGGAGGATACGCAGTATTTT. Residues: CASSQARQGRREDTQYF.